The T cell receptor beta chain under discussion was sequenced for a study of early stage breast cancer tumors. CDR1 is SGHKS and CDR2 is YYEKEE in the germline V gene (reference sequence). Trimming stripped 3 bases from V and 2 bases from J, with 18 bases between. CDR3 length: 17 amino acids. Some clones are missing from TCRdb's copy, which holds only in-frame ones; the method was immunoSEQ multiplex PCR. The repertoire holds about 14,000 clones, with roughly 83% as singletons. The chain is built from TRBV5-5 and TRBJ1-5; D perhaps matches TRBD1 (5 bases). The receptor was isolated from a person aged 50-59 years with breast cancer. What was sequenced was normal breast tissue next to the tumor. This CDR3 is CASSSHSGSGGNQPQHF. The CDR3 DNA is TGTGCCAGCAGCTCACACTCAGGGAGTGGAGGCAATCAGCCCCAGCATTTT.